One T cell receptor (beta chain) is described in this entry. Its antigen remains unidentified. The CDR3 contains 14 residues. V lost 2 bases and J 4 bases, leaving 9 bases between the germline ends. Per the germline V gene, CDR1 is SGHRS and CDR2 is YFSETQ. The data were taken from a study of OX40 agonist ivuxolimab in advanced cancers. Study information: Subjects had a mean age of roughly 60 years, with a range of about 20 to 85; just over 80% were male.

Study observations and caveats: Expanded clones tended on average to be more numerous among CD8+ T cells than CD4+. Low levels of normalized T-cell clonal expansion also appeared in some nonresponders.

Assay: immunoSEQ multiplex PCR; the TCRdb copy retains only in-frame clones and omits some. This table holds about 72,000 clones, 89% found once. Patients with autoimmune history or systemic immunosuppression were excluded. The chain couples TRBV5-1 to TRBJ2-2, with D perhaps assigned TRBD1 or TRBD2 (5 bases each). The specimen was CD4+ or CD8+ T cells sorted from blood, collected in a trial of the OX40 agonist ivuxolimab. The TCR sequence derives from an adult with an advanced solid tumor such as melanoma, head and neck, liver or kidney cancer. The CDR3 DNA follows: TGCGCCAGCAGCTTTTCCGGGACCACCGGGGAGCTGTTTTTT. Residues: CASSFSGTTGELFF.